The rows below give T cell receptor beta chains drawn from one sample of a study of OX40 agonist ivuxolimab in advanced cancers. Using immunoSEQ multiplex PCR, the repertoire was profiled, and TCRdb retains in-frame clones only, with some absent. The sample holds approximately 61,000 clones, around 91% seen once. Here the sequenced sample was CD4+ or CD8+ T cells sorted from blood, taken in a trial of the OX40 agonist ivuxolimab. All receptors come from an adult with an advanced solid tumor such as melanoma, head and neck, liver or kidney cancer. CDR3s include the opening cysteine and the closing phenylalanine or tryptophan. Fields, in order: D gene, J gene, clone size, V gene, CDR3 DNA, CDR3 protein. D genes are given only for firm matches. The size field is filled for only some rows; it gives once, few, many or a size class.

d_call: TRBD2; j_call: TRBJ2-3; clone_size: NA; v_call: TRBV6-1; cdr3_nt: TGTGCCAGCAGTGAATACCTAGCGGGAGGGCCGGGAGATACGCAGTATTTT; cdr3_aa: CASSEYLAGGPGDTQYF
d_call: NA; j_call: TRBJ2-3; clone_size: once; v_call: TRBV7-9; cdr3_nt: TGTGCCAGCAGCTTACCCTCGACCCTGGGCTACACAGATACGCAGTATTTT; cdr3_aa: CASSLPSTLGYTDTQYF
d_call: TRBD1; j_call: TRBJ2-1; clone_size: NA; v_call: TRBV28; cdr3_nt: TGTGCCACCACAGGGGGCTTCGATGAGCAGTTCTTC; cdr3_aa: CATTGGFDEQFF
d_call: NA; j_call: TRBJ2-5; clone_size: NA; v_call: TRBV7-9; cdr3_nt: TGTGCCAGCAGCTTGGTTAACCAAGAGACCCAGTACTTC; cdr3_aa: CASSLVNQETQYF
d_call: TRBD1; j_call: TRBJ1-1; clone_size: NA; v_call: TRBV6-5; cdr3_nt: TGTGCCAGCAGTTACAGCGGGACAGGGAACACTGAAGCTTTCTTT; cdr3_aa: CASSYSGTGNTEAFF
d_call: TRBD1; j_call: TRBJ2-7; clone_size: NA; v_call: TRBV9; cdr3_nt: TGTGCCAGCAGCGTAGAGGGACAGGGGATCTACGAGCAGTACTTC; cdr3_aa: CASSVEGQGIYEQYF
d_call: TRBD2; j_call: TRBJ2-3; clone_size: NA; v_call: TRBV9; cdr3_nt: TGTGCCAGCAGCGTAGGTACTAGCGGGAGCACAGATACGCAGTATTTT; cdr3_aa: CASSVGTSGSTDTQYF
d_call: TRBD2; j_call: TRBJ2-7; clone_size: NA; v_call: TRBV11-2; cdr3_nt: TGTGCTTCGGGGACTACAACCTACGAGCAGTACTTC; cdr3_aa: CASGTTTYEQYF
d_call: NA; j_call: TRBJ1-5; clone_size: NA; v_call: TRBV27; cdr3_nt: TGTGCCAGCAGTTTACCCAGGGGTGCCAATCAGCCCCAGCATTTT; cdr3_aa: CASSLPRGANQPQHF
d_call: NA; j_call: TRBJ2-1; clone_size: few; v_call: TRBV19; cdr3_nt: TGTGCCAGTAGTTCCGACCGGGGACACTTCGGGAATGAGCAGTTCTTC; cdr3_aa: CASSSDRGHFGNEQFF
d_call: NA; j_call: TRBJ2-3; clone_size: NA; v_call: TRBV9; cdr3_nt: TGTGCCAGCAGCGTAGATTCAGGTAGCACAGATACGCAGTATTTT; cdr3_aa: CASSVDSGSTDTQYF
d_call: NA; j_call: TRBJ1-2; clone_size: NA; v_call: TRBV6-1; cdr3_nt: TGTGCCAGCAGGAGCCGCGGGGGGGGAGATGGCTACACCTTC; cdr3_aa: CASRSRGGGDGYTF
d_call: TRBD1; j_call: TRBJ2-2; clone_size: NA; v_call: TRBV19; cdr3_nt: TGTGCCAGTAGTCTCACAGGGGACCCCGGGGAGCTGTTTTTT; cdr3_aa: CASSLTGDPGELFF
d_call: NA; j_call: TRBJ2-2; clone_size: NA; v_call: TRBV19; cdr3_nt: TGTGCCAGTATAGAGGGCATGAACACCGGGGAGCTGTTTTTT; cdr3_aa: CASIEGMNTGELFF
d_call: NA; j_call: TRBJ2-1; clone_size: NA; v_call: TRBV7-3; cdr3_nt: TGTGCCAGCAGCTTAACCGGGAGAGGCAATGAGCAGTTCTTC; cdr3_aa: CASSLTGRGNEQFF
d_call: TRBD2; j_call: TRBJ2-1; clone_size: NA; v_call: TRBV6-4; cdr3_nt: TGTGCCAGCAGTGACGTAACTAGCGGGAGGGCTTGGGATGAGCAGTTCTTC; cdr3_aa: CASSDVTSGRAWDEQFF
d_call: NA; j_call: TRBJ2-5; clone_size: NA; v_call: TRBV19; cdr3_nt: TGTGCCAGTAGTGGGGACTTTCAAGAGACCCAGTACTTC; cdr3_aa: CASSGDFQETQYF
d_call: NA; j_call: TRBJ2-2; clone_size: NA; v_call: TRBV19; cdr3_nt: TGTGCCAGTAGTATAGAGGGGCCAGGCGACACCGGGGAGCTGTTTTTT; cdr3_aa: CASSIEGPGDTGELFF
d_call: TRBD1; j_call: TRBJ2-7; clone_size: NA; v_call: TRBV5-6; cdr3_nt: TGTGCCAGCAGCTCAGGGGGTAAGCCCTACGAGCAGTACTTC; cdr3_aa: CASSSGGKPYEQYF
d_call: NA; j_call: TRBJ2-7; clone_size: NA; v_call: TRBV7-9; cdr3_nt: TGTGCCAGCAGCTTCGGGACGGATTCTCACGAGCAGTACTTC; cdr3_aa: CASSFGTDSHEQYF
d_call: NA; j_call: TRBJ2-1; clone_size: NA; v_call: TRBV7-2; cdr3_nt: TGTGCCAGCAGCCCCGACGGGAGCGCCGCTCGTGAGCAGTTCTTC; cdr3_aa: CASSPDGSAAREQFF
d_call: TRBD2; j_call: TRBJ2-1; clone_size: once; v_call: TRBV29-1; cdr3_nt: TGCAGCGTTGAAGGCCTTGGAGCGGGAGGCTACAATGAGCAGTTCTTC; cdr3_aa: CSVEGLGAGGYNEQFF
d_call: TRBD1; j_call: TRBJ1-5; clone_size: NA; v_call: TRBV28; cdr3_nt: TGTGCCAGCAGTTTACAGGGGGCGAATCAGCCCCAGCATTTT; cdr3_aa: CASSLQGANQPQHF
d_call: NA; j_call: TRBJ1-1; clone_size: NA; v_call: TRBV5-1; cdr3_nt: TGCGCCAGCAGCTTTCGGGGAGTTGACACTGAAGCTTTCTTT; cdr3_aa: CASSFRGVDTEAFF
d_call: TRBD1; j_call: TRBJ2-7; clone_size: NA; v_call: TRBV11-2; cdr3_nt: TGTGCCAGCAGCTTCGCCGGGACAGGGTTGTACGAGCAGTACTTC; cdr3_aa: CASSFAGTGLYEQYF
d_call: TRBD2; j_call: TRBJ2-7; clone_size: NA; v_call: TRBV5-6; cdr3_nt: TGTGCCAGCAGCGACAGTGGGGTGACTAGCGGGAGCTCCTACGAGCAGTACTTC; cdr3_aa: CASSDSGVTSGSSYEQYF
d_call: NA; j_call: TRBJ1-6; clone_size: NA; v_call: TRBV6-5; cdr3_nt: TGTGCCAGCAGTTACTCTGTGGGACCCCTCCACTTT; cdr3_aa: CASSYSVGPLHF
d_call: TRBD2; j_call: TRBJ2-1; clone_size: NA; v_call: TRBV28; cdr3_nt: TGTGCCAGCAGGATAGGGGTTGCGGGAGAATACAATGAGCAGTTCTTC; cdr3_aa: CASRIGVAGEYNEQFF
d_call: TRBD1; j_call: TRBJ1-4; clone_size: NA; v_call: TRBV5-6; cdr3_nt: TGTGCCAGCAGCTTTGCTACAGGGGGGCTTAATGAAAAACTGTTTTTT; cdr3_aa: CASSFATGGLNEKLFF
d_call: NA; j_call: TRBJ1-2; clone_size: NA; v_call: TRBV4-3; cdr3_nt: TGCGCCAGCAGCCAAGAACGGGGTACCTATGGCTACACCTTC; cdr3_aa: CASSQERGTYGYTF
d_call: TRBD1; j_call: TRBJ1-2; clone_size: NA; v_call: TRBV4-3; cdr3_nt: TGCGCCAGCAGCCAAGATCGAGGACAGGTTAACTATGGCTACACCTTC; cdr3_aa: CASSQDRGQVNYGYTF
d_call: TRBD1; j_call: TRBJ2-7; clone_size: NA; v_call: TRBV9; cdr3_nt: TGTGCCAGCAGCGTATCCGGGACAGGGGATCACGAGCAGTACTTC; cdr3_aa: CASSVSGTGDHEQYF
d_call: NA; j_call: TRBJ2-2; clone_size: NA; v_call: TRBV27; cdr3_nt: TGTGCCAGCAGTTCCTACACCGGGGAGCTGTTTTTT; cdr3_aa: CASSSYTGELFF
d_call: NA; j_call: TRBJ2-7; clone_size: NA; v_call: TRBV13; cdr3_nt: TGTGCCAGCAGCTTAGGGACGTCGTACGAGCAGTACTTC; cdr3_aa: CASSLGTSYEQYF
d_call: NA; j_call: TRBJ2-7; clone_size: once; v_call: TRBV15; cdr3_nt: TGTGCCACCAGCCTAGTCGCAGGATACGAGCAGTACTTC; cdr3_aa: CATSLVAGYEQYF
d_call: NA; j_call: TRBJ1-1; clone_size: NA; v_call: TRBV4-2; cdr3_nt: TGTGCCAGCAGCCAAGATGGAGGGACTGGGGGCACTGAAGCTTTCTTT; cdr3_aa: CASSQDGGTGGTEAFF
d_call: TRBD2; j_call: TRBJ2-1; clone_size: NA; v_call: TRBV27; cdr3_nt: TGTGCCAGCAGTTTTCGGACTAGCGGTCACGATGAGCAGTTCTTC; cdr3_aa: CASSFRTSGHDEQFF
d_call: TRBD1; j_call: TRBJ1-1; clone_size: NA; v_call: TRBV28; cdr3_nt: TGTGCCAGCAGCAGTACCGGGACAGTGAACACTGAAGCTTTCTTT; cdr3_aa: CASSSTGTVNTEAFF
d_call: NA; j_call: TRBJ2-5; clone_size: NA; v_call: TRBV4-3; cdr3_nt: TGCGCCAGCAGCTCCCGGGGAGGTGGGCAAGAGACCCAGTACTTC; cdr3_aa: CASSSRGGGQETQYF
d_call: TRBD2; j_call: TRBJ2-1; clone_size: NA; v_call: TRBV5-1; cdr3_nt: TGCGCCAGCAGCTGGACCCTCGGGCGGGAGTACAATGAGCAGTTCTTC; cdr3_aa: CASSWTLGREYNEQFF
d_call: NA; j_call: TRBJ2-3; clone_size: NA; v_call: TRBV6-1; cdr3_nt: TGTGCCAGCAGTGTCGGTCTGGTCCGGAGCACAGATACGCAGTATTTT; cdr3_aa: CASSVGLVRSTDTQYF
d_call: TRBD2; j_call: TRBJ2-5; clone_size: NA; v_call: TRBV2; cdr3_nt: TGTGCCAGCAGTGCCTGGGAACTAGCGGTGGGGGAGACCCAGTACTTC; cdr3_aa: CASSAWELAVGETQYF
d_call: NA; j_call: TRBJ2-2; clone_size: NA; v_call: TRBV27; cdr3_nt: TGTGCCAGCAGCCAAGCGGGACAGTTCACCGGGGAGCTGTTTTTT; cdr3_aa: CASSQAGQFTGELFF
d_call: NA; j_call: TRBJ2-7; clone_size: once; v_call: TRBV5-1; cdr3_nt: TGCGCCAGCAGGTCGGGACTTCCAGGGGAGCAGTACTTC; cdr3_aa: CASRSGLPGEQYF
d_call: TRBD1; j_call: TRBJ1-4; clone_size: NA; v_call: TRBV19; cdr3_nt: TGTGCCAGTAGTAATTGGACAGGGAGGTCGGATGAAAAACTGTTTTTT; cdr3_aa: CASSNWTGRSDEKLFF
d_call: NA; j_call: TRBJ1-1; clone_size: NA; v_call: TRBV29-1; cdr3_nt: TGCAGCGTTGAAAGCCTTGAAGCTTTCTTT; cdr3_aa: CSVESLEAFF
d_call: NA; j_call: TRBJ2-2; clone_size: NA; v_call: TRBV18; cdr3_nt: TGTGCCAGTTCTAGGACCCCAGGGGAGGACACCGGGGAGCTGTTTTTT; cdr3_aa: CASSRTPGEDTGELFF
d_call: NA; j_call: TRBJ1-3; clone_size: NA; v_call: TRBV10-1; cdr3_nt: TGCGCCAGCAGTGATCACACGGCCTCTGGAAACACCATATATTTT; cdr3_aa: CASSDHTASGNTIYF
d_call: TRBD1; j_call: TRBJ2-7; clone_size: NA; v_call: TRBV19; cdr3_nt: TGTGCCAGTAGTATTACAGGGGATATGTACGAGCAGTACTTC; cdr3_aa: CASSITGDMYEQYF
d_call: TRBD2; j_call: TRBJ2-3; clone_size: NA; v_call: TRBV6-4; cdr3_nt: TGTGCCAGCAGTGAGACCGGACTAGCGGCCCTCACAGATACGCAGTATTTT; cdr3_aa: CASSETGLAALTDTQYF
d_call: NA; j_call: TRBJ2-1; clone_size: NA; v_call: TRBV4-1; cdr3_nt: TGCGCCAGCAGCCAAGAAGGAGGGAGAAGGGATGAGCAGTTCTTC; cdr3_aa: CASSQEGGRRDEQFF
d_call: NA; j_call: TRBJ2-7; clone_size: NA; v_call: TRBV4-3; cdr3_nt: TGCGCCAGCAGCCAAGGGAGCGACAGCACCTACGAGCAGTACTTC; cdr3_aa: CASSQGSDSTYEQYF
d_call: TRBD1; j_call: TRBJ1-1; clone_size: NA; v_call: TRBV7-3; cdr3_nt: TGTGCCAGCAGCTTAACGGGACAGGGAAAAGCTTTCTTT; cdr3_aa: CASSLTGQGKAFF
d_call: NA; j_call: TRBJ2-7; clone_size: few; v_call: TRBV10-3; cdr3_nt: TGTGCCATCAGTGGTCAATACGAGCAGTACTTC; cdr3_aa: CAISGQYEQYF
d_call: NA; j_call: TRBJ1-2; clone_size: NA; v_call: TRBV5-4; cdr3_nt: TGTGCCAGCAGCTTGCACGGAACTAACTATGGCTACACCTTC; cdr3_aa: CASSLHGTNYGYTF
d_call: NA; j_call: TRBJ1-5; clone_size: NA; v_call: TRBV27; cdr3_nt: TGTGCCAGCAGTCTCGGGCCTTATAGCAATCAGCCCCAGCATTTT; cdr3_aa: CASSLGPYSNQPQHF
d_call: TRBD1; j_call: TRBJ2-3; clone_size: NA; v_call: TRBV9; cdr3_nt: TGTGCCAGCAGTGAACTGGGACAGCGCACAGATACGCAGTATTTT; cdr3_aa: CASSELGQRTDTQYF
d_call: NA; j_call: TRBJ2-1; clone_size: NA; v_call: TRBV28; cdr3_nt: TGTGCCAGCAGTTTAGCTAGTGGCACTGAGCAGTTCTTC; cdr3_aa: CASSLASGTEQFF
d_call: NA; j_call: TRBJ2-5; clone_size: NA; v_call: TRBV4-2; cdr3_nt: TGTGCCAGCAGCCAATTCCCTAGTGGGCAAGAGACCCAGTACTTC; cdr3_aa: CASSQFPSGQETQYF